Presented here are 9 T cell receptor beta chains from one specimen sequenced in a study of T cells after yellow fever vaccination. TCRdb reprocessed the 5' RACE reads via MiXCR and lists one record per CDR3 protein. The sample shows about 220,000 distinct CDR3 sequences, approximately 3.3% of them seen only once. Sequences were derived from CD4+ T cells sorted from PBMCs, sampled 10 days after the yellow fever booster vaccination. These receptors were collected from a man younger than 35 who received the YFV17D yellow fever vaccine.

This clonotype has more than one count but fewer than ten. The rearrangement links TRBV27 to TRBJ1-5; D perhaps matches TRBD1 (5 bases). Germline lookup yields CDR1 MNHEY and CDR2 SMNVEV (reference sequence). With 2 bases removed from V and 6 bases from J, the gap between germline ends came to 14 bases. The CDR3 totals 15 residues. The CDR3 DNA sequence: TGTGCCAGCAGTTTAGTGGTTGGGGCGGGTCAGCCCCAGCATTTT. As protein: CASSLVVGAGQPQHF.

CDR3 nucleotides: TGTGCCAGCAGTATACAGGGGCGGGAAGAGACCCAGTACTTC. It codes for CASSIQGREETQYF. The chain couples TRBV2 to TRBJ2-5; 7 bases fit TRBD1. The CDR3 has 14 residues. The germline gives CDR1 SNHLY, CDR2 FYNNEI. Unmatched junction bases numbered 6, after V lost 5 bases and J lost 3 bases.

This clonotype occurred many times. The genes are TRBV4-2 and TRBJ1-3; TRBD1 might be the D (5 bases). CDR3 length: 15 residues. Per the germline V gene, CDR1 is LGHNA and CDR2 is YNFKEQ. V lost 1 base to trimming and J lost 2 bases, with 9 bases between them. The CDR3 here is CASSQAGGPGNTIYF. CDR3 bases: TGTGCCAGCAGCCAAGCGGGGGGTCCTGGAAACACCATATATTTT.

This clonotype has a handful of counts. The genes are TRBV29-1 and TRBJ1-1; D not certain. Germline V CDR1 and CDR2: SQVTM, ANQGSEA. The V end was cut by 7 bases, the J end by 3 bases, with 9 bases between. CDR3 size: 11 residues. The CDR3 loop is CSAKDHTEAFF. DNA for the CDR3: TGCAGCGCGAAAGACCACACTGAAGCTTTCTTT.

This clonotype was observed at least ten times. CDR3 region: CSARSGQGALSGANVLTF. In nucleotides, the CDR3 is TGCAGTGCTAGATCGGGACAGGGGGCCCTCTCTGGGGCCAACGTCCTGACTTTC. The chain couples TRBV20-1 to TRBJ2-6; 12 nucleotides match TRBD1. The length of the CDR3 is 18 residues. Trimming took 2 bases from V and 0 from J; bases not matched to a gene: 5. Germline V lookup: CDR1 DFQATT, CDR2 SNEGSKA (reference sequence).

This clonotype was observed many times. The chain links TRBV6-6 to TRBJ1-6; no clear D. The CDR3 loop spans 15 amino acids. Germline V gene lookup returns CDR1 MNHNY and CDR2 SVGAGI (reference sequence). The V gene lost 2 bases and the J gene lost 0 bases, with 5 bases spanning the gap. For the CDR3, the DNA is TGTGCCAGCAGTTACACTAGCTCCTATAATTCACCCCTCCACTTT. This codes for CASSYTSSYNSPLHF.

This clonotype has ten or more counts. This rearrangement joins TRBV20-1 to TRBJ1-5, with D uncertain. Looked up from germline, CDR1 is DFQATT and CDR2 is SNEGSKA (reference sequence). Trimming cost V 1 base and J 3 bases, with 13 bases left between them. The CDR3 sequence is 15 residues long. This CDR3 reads CSARVLGRDNQPQHF. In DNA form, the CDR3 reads TGCAGTGCTAGAGTATTAGGCCGCGACAATCAGCCCCAGCATTTT.

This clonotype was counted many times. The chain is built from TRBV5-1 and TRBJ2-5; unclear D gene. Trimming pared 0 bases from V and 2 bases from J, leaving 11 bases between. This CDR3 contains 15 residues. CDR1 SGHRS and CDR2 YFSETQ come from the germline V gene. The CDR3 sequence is CASSLVTGTQETQYF. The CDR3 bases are TGCGCCAGCAGCTTGGTGACGGGCACACAAGAGACCCAGTACTTC. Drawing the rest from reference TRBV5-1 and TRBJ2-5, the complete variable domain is KAGVTQTPRYLIKTRGQQVTLSCSPISGHRSVSWYQQTPGQGLQFLFEYFSETQRNKGNFPGRFSGRQFSNSRSEMNVSTLELGDSALYLCASSLVTGTQETQYFGPGTRLLVL.

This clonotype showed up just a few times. Written as DNA, the CDR3 is TGCGCCAGCAGCTTTACGAGGGACGCCGTAATGAACACTGAAGCTTTCTTT. It yields the protein CASSFTRDAVMNTEAFF. J is TRBJ1-1 and V is TRBV5-1, with D possibly TRBD1 on 5 matching bases. The CDR3 spans 17 residues. The V gene lost 2 bases and the J gene lost 0 bases, with 17 bases spanning the gap. CDR1 is SGHRS, CDR2 YFSETQ, per germline.